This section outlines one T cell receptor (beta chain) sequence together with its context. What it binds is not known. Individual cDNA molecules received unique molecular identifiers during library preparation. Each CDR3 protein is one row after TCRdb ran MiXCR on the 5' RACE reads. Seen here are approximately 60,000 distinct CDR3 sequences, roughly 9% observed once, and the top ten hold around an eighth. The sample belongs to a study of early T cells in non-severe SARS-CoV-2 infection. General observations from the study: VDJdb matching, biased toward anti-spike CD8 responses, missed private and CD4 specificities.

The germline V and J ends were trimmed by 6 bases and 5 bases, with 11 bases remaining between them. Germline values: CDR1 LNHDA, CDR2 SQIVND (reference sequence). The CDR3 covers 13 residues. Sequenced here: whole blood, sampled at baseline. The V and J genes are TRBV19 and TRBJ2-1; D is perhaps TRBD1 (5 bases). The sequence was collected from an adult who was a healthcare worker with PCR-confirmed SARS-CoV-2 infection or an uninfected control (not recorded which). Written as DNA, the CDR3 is TGTGCCAGTAGCGCGACAGATAACAATGAGCAGTTCTTC. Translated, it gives CASSATDNNEQFF.